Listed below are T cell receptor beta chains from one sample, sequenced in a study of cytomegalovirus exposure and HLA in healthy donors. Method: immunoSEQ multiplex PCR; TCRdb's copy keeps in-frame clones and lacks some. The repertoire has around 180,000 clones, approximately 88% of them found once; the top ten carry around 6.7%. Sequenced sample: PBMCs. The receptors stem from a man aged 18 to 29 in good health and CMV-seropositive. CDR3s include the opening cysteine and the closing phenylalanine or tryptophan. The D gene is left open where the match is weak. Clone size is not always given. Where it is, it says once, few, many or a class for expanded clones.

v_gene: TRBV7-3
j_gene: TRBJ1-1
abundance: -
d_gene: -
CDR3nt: TGTGCCAGCAGCTTAAAAGTCTCAGATCAAGCTTTCTTT
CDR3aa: CASSLKVSDQAFF

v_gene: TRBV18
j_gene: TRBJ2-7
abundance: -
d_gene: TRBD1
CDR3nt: TGTGCCAGCTCAACTATAGGGGACAGGGGCGTCGAGCAGTACTTC
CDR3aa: CASSTIGDRGVEQYF

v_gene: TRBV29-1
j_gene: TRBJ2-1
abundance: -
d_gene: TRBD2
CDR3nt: TGCAGCGTCCCAGGACTAGCGGGAGGGCCGTCGAGGTCCTACAATGAGCAGTTCTTC
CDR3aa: CSVPGLAGGPSRSYNEQFF

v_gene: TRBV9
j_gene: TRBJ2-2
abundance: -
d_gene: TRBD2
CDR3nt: TGTGCCAGCAGCGTTAGCTCCGCGGGAGGGCCCCCCGGGGAGCTGTTTTTT
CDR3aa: CASSVSSAGGPPGELFF

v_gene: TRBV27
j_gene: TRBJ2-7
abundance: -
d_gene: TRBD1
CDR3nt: TGTGCCAGCAGATGGACAGGGGTCGGCTACGAGCAGTACTTC
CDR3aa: CASRWTGVGYEQYF

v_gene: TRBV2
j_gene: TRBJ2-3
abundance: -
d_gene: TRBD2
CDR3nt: TGTGCCAGCAGCCTCCCGGGACTAGCGGGAGATACGCAGTATTTT
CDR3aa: CASSLPGLAGDTQYF

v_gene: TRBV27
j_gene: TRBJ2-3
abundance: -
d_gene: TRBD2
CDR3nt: TGTGCCAGCAGTCTGACTAGCGGAGAGGTGTATTTT
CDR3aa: CASSLTSGEVYF

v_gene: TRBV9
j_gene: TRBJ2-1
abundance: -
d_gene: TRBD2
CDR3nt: TGTGCCAGCAGCGACCAAACTAGCGATACGCCAGACAATGAGCAGTTCTTC
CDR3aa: CASSDQTSDTPDNEQFF

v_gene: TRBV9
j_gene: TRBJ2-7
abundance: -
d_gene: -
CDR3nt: TGTGCCAGCAGCGTGGGGGACTCCGCGGACGGGCAGTACTTC
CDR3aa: CASSVGDSADGQYF

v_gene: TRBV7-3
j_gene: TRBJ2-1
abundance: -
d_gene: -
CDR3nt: TGTGCCAGCAGCTTGGGAGGACTCCTGTCCGGGGAGCAGTTCTTC
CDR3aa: CASSLGGLLSGEQFF

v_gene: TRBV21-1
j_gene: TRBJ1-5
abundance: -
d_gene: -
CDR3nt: TGTGCCAGCAGCAAGGAGGGCCCTGTGGGCAATCAGCCCCAGCATTTT
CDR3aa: CASSKEGPVGNQPQHF

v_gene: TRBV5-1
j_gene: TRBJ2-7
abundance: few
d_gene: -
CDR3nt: TGCGCCAGCAGCTTGGAGGGGAAAGGCTCGGACGAGCAGTACTTC
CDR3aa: CASSLEGKGSDEQYF

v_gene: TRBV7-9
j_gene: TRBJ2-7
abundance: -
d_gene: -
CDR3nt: TGTGCCAGCAGCCAAGCCCGGGACTCGACCTACGAGCAGTACTTC
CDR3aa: CASSQARDSTYEQYF

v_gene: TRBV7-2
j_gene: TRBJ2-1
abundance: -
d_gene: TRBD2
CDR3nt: TGTGCCAGCAGCTTAGCGGGGGGGACCTACAATGAGCAGTTCTTC
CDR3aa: CASSLAGGTYNEQFF

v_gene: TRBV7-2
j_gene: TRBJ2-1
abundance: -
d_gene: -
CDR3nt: TGTGCCAGCAGCTTCCGGGGTGGTGAGCAGTTCTTC
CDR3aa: CASSFRGGEQFF

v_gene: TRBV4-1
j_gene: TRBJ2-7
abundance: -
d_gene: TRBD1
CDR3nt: TGCGCCAGCAGCCCCACAGGGGTCGAGCAGTACTTC
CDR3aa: CASSPTGVEQYF

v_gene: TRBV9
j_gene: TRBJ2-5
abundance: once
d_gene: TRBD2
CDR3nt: TGTGCCAGCAGCGGGGGGGGACTGCACCAGACCCAGTACTTC
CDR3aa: CASSGGGLHQTQYF

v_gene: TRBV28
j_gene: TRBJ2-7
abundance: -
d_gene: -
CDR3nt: TGTGCCAGCACCGGACGTAGCGGAAACCCCTACGAGCAGTACTTC
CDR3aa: CASTGRSGNPYEQYF

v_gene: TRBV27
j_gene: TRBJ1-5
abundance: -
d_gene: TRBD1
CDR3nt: TGTGCCAGCAGTTGGGACAGGGATCAGCCCCAGCATTTT
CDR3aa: CASSWDRDQPQHF

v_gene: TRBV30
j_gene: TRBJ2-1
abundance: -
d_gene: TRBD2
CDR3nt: TGTGCCTGGAGTGATAGCGGGGGGCTCAATGAGCAGTTCTTC
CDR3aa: CAWSDSGGLNEQFF

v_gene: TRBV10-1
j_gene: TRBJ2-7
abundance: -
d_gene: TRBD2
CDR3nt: TGCGCCAGCAGGCCCGGGGGGAGGCTCTCCTACGAGCAGTACTTC
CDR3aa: CASRPGGRLSYEQYF

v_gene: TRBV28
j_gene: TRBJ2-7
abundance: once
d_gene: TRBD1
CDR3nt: TGTGCCAGCAGGTCCACAGGGGCAGGCTACGAGCAGTACTTC
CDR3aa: CASRSTGAGYEQYF

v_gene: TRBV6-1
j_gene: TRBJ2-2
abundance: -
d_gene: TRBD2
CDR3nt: TGTGCCATTTCGGTTGGGGACTATGACACCGGGGAGCTGTTTTTT
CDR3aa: CAISVGDYDTGELFF

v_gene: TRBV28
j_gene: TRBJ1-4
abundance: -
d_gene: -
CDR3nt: TGTGCCAGCAGTCAAGCGGGACACCCGAATGAAAAACTGTTTTTT
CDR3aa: CASSQAGHPNEKLFF

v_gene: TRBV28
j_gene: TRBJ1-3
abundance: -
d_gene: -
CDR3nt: TGTGCCAGCAGTCACAGTTTGGGGGGTAACGTTGGAAACACCATATATTTT
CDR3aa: CASSHSLGGNVGNTIYF

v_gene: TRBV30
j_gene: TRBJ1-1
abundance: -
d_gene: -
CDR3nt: TGTGCCTGGAGTATTCGTGCAGGGGTCCTGAACACTGAAGCTTTCTTT
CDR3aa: CAWSIRAGVLNTEAFF

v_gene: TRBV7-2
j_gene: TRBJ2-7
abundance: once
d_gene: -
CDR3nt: TGTGCCAGCAGCCGCAAGGAGAGTCCTAGGGAGCAGTACTTC
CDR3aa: CASSRKESPREQYF

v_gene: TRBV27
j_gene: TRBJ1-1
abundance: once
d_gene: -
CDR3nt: TGTGCCAGCAGTTTACAGGGTCATTTCCTTGAAGCTTTCTTT
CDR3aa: CASSLQGHFLEAFF

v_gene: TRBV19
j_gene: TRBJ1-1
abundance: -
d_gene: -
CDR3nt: TGTGCCAGTAGTATAGTAAGTGGGGCAGGGAACACTGAAGCTTTCTTT
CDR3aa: CASSIVSGAGNTEAFF

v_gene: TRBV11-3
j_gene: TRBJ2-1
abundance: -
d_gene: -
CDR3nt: TGTGCCAGCAGCTTAGATCCCCTAGCCGGATGGAATGAGCAGTTCTTC
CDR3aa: CASSLDPLAGWNEQFF

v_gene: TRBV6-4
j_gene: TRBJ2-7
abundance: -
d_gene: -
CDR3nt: TGTGCCAGCAGTGAATCAGCTGGGCTCGAGCAGTACTTC
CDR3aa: CASSESAGLEQYF

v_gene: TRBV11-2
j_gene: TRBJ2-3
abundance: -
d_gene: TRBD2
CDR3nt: TGTGCCAGCAGCTTAGATCTAGGGACTAGCGGGGGGGAAGATACGCAGTATTTT
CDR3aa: CASSLDLGTSGGEDTQYF

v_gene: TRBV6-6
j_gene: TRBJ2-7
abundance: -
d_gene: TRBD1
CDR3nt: TGTGCCAGCAGTACTACCGGGACAGGGTACGAGCAGTACTTC
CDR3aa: CASSTTGTGYEQYF

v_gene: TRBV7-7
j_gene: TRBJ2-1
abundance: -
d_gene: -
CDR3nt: TGTGCCAGCAGCTCAGGGGCAGCGCCAGGAGAGCAGTTCTTC
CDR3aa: CASSSGAAPGEQFF

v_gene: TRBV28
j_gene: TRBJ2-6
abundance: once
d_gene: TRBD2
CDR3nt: TGTGCCAGCAGTTTTCCAATCCGGGGGGGAACCGGGGCCAACGTCCTGACTTTC
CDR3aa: CASSFPIRGGTGANVLTF

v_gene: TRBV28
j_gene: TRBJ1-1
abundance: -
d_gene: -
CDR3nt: TGTGCCAGCAGGAGTACGGGGATGGTCACTGAAGCTTTCTTT
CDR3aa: CASRSTGMVTEAFF

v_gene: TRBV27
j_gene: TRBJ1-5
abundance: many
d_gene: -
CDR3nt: TGTGCCAGCAGTCCGGGAGGGGGTCAGCCCCAGCATTTT
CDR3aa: CASSPGGGQPQHF

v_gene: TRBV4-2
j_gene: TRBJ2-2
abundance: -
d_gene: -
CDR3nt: TGTGCCAGCAGCCAAGTGTCCAGGGTGAACGGGGAGCTGTTTTTT
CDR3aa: CASSQVSRVNGELFF

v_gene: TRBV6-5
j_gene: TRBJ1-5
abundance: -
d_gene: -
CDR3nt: TGTGCCAGCAGTTCGCCAGGGCGCAATCAGCCCCAGCATTTT
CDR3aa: CASSSPGRNQPQHF

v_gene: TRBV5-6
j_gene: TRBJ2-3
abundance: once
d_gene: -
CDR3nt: TGTGCCAGCAGCTTGGCCGGGGGATACACAGATACGCAGTATTTT
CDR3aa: CASSLAGGYTDTQYF

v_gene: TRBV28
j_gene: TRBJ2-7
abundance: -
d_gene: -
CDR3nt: TGTGCCAGCAGTCTAGGAAGGGAGCAGTACTTC
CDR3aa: CASSLGREQYF